The 12 T cell receptor beta chains below all came from one sample that was sequenced in a study of chemoradiotherapy in HPV16-positive cancers. Sequencing was performed with immunoSEQ multiplex PCR; in TCRdb, only in-frame clones are kept and a portion is missing. Of some 11,000 clones listed, 55% to 65% are singletons. The biological material was taken from a patient who underwent chemoradiotherapy. The receptors originated from a human donor with HPV-associated anogenital cancer.

CDR3 nucleotides: TGTGCCTGGAGTCTTTTAGGGGCCTTCTATGGCTACACCTTC. Amino acids: CAWSLLGAFYGYTF. J is TRBJ1-2 and V is TRBV30, with D possibly being TRBD1 (5 bases). Trimming stripped 2 bases from V and 4 bases from J, with 14 bases between. There are 14 residues in the CDR3. Germline loops: CDR1 GTSNPN, CDR2 SVGIG (reference sequence).

This clone was counted between two and nine times. This sequence joins TRBV5-1 and TRBJ1-1; D is undetermined. The length of the CDR3 is 14 residues. V was pared by 4 bases and J by 4 bases, with 14 bases between. Germline assignment: CDR1 SGHRS and CDR2 YFSETQ. The CDR3 DNA is TGCGCCAGCAGCCTCCAGGCCCGGGGCACTGAAGCTTTCTTT. Amino acids: CASSLQARGTEAFF.

This chain uses TRBV6-1 with TRBJ2-2; TRBD2 agrees at 9 bases. Germline CDR1 is MNHNS and CDR2 is SASEGT. The CDR3 has 15 amino acids. Trimming took 6 bases from V and 3 from J; bases not matched to a gene: 5. As DNA, the CDR3 is TGTGCCAGCAGAAAGCGGGGGGTTGACACCGGGGAGCTGTTTTTT. Protein: CASRKRGVDTGELFF.

The rearrangement links TRBV19 to TRBJ1-6; 10 bases line up with TRBD1. The CDR3 extends over 15 amino acids. The junction had 2 bases not matched to a gene; V was cut back by 1 base and J by 8 bases. The V gene's germline CDR1 is LNHDA and CDR2 SQIVND (reference sequence). CDR3 loop: CASSIGDRGDSPLHF. Here the CDR3 DNA reads TGTGCCAGTAGTATAGGGGACAGGGGCGATTCACCCCTCCACTTT.

The V and J genes are TRBV29-1 and TRBJ2-6; D is uncertain. CDR3 length: 15 amino acids. The V end was cut by 2 bases, the J end by 0 bases, with 8 bases between. From germline, CDR1 is SQVTM and CDR2 ANQGSEA. CDR3 protein: CSVEMPNSGANVLTF. The CDR3 DNA is TGCAGCGTTGAAATGCCGAACTCTGGGGCCAACGTCCTGACTTTC.

This clone was found a few times. V usage is TRBV6-5 and J usage is TRBJ2-3, with D maybe TRBD1 (5 bases). The V end lost 2 bases, the J end lost 1 base, and 10 bases lay between the germline ends. The CDR3 consists of 15 residues. In germline, CDR1 is MNHEY, CDR2 SVGAGI. The CDR3 loop reads CASSYGADGTDTQYF. The DNA for the CDR3 is TGTGCCAGCAGTTACGGGGCCGACGGCACAGATACGCAGTATTTT.

The DNA of the CDR3 is TGCGCCAGCAGCCCAAAACTCCCAGGGTTATCGAATGAGCAGTTCTTC. This sequence encodes CASSPKLPGLSNEQFF. The V gene is TRBV5-1, the J gene TRBJ2-1; the D gene is possibly TRBD1 (5 bases). Germline loops: CDR1 SGHRS, CDR2 YFSETQ. The CDR3 spans 16 residues. V shed 4 bases and J shed 7 bases, with 21 bases lying between them.

This chain links TRBV20-1 with TRBJ1-2, with D unresolved. Trimming cost V 6 bases and J 4 bases, with 9 bases left between them. Germline lookup yields CDR1 DFQATT and CDR2 SNEGSKA (reference sequence). There are 11 residues in the CDR3. CDR3 residues: CSALSPYGYTF. CDR3 sequence (DNA): TGCAGTGCCCTATCCCCCTATGGCTACACCTTC.

The chain combines TRBV10-3 with TRBJ2-3, with 12 bases identical to TRBD2. The CDR3 covers 16 residues. Per germline, CDR1 ENHRY and CDR2 SYGVKD. The ends lost 3 bases at V and 1 base at J; junction bases unmatched: 2. DNA for the CDR3: TGTGCCATCAGTGATCGACTAGCGGGAGGCACAGATACGCAGTATTTT. Amino acids: CAISDRLAGGTDTQYF.

V usage is TRBV5-1 and J usage is TRBJ2-3; 12 nucleotides line up with TRBD2. Germline V gene data show CDR1 as SGHRS and CDR2 as YFSETQ. The CDR3 covers 17 residues. V shed 3 bases and J 2 bases; nucleotides not matched to a gene: 7. In DNA form, the CDR3 reads TGCGCCAGCAGCTCAGCCACTAGCGGGGGGCCCACAGATACGCAGTATTTT. This sequence encodes CASSSATSGGPTDTQYF.

This rearrangement joins TRBV27 to TRBJ2-4, with a weak D call TRBD1 (7 bases). The CDR3 is 13 amino acids. With 5 bases removed from V and 9 bases from J, the gap between germline ends came to 14 bases. Germline V CDR1 and CDR2: MNHEY, SMNVEV (reference sequence). The CDR3 spells CASSGGTVGIQYF. The CDR3, as DNA: TGTGCCAGCAGTGGGGGGACAGTCGGCATTCAGTACTTC.

This clone was counted only a few times. The chain carries TRBV10-2 and TRBJ2-1; unclear D gene. The V end was cut by 5 bases, the J end by 9 bases, with 14 bases between. This CDR3 is 13 amino acids long. The germline V gene encodes CDR1 WSHSY and CDR2 SAAADI. The CDR3: CASSKGQALEQFF. CDR3 sequence (DNA): TGCGCCAGCAGTAAAGGGCAGGCACTTGAGCAGTTCTTC.